This record concerns one T cell receptor beta chain sequence. The data stem from a study of cytomegalovirus exposure and HLA in healthy donors. Trimming removed 4 bases from V and 0 bases from J, with 7 bases in between. Looked up from germline, CDR1 is SGHAT and CDR2 is FQDESV (reference sequence). The CDR3 totals 13 residues. Primers included in the PCR were 60 Vbeta and 13 Jbeta primers. Generated by immunoSEQ multiplex PCR, the TCRdb table keeps only in-frame clones and is missing some. Among fewer than 200,000 clones listed, approximately 12% were seen once. The chain employs TRBV11-1 and TRBJ2-7; no clear D. The sequencing input was PBMCs. The clonotype comes from a man aged 50 to 60 in good health and CMV-seropositive. CDR3 sequence reads: CASSYSSSYEQYF. In DNA form, the CDR3 reads TGTGCCAGCAGCTACTCGAGCTCCTACGAGCAGTACTTC.